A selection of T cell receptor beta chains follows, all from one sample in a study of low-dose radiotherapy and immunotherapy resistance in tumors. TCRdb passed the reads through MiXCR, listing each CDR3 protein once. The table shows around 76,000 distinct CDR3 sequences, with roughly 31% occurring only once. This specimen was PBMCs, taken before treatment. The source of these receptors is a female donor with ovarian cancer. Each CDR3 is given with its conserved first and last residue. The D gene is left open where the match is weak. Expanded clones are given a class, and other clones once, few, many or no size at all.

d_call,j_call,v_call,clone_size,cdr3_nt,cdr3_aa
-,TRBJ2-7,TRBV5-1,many,TGCGCCAGCAGCTTGCCGAACCAAAACGGGGAGCAGTACTTC,CASSLPNQNGEQYF
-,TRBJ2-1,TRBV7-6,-,TGTGCCAGCAGCCCGAAGGATGAGCAGTTCTTC,CASSPKDEQFF
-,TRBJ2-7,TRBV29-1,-,TGCAGCGTTCGTGCAGGAACCTACGAGCAGTACTTC,CSVRAGTYEQYF
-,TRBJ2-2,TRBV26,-,TGTGCCAGCAGGCCCTCCCAGGGGAGGTCCGGGGAGCTGTTTTTT,CASRPSQGRSGELFF
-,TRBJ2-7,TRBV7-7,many,TGTGCTAGCAGCCCTACCCTTGGATCAGGGAGAGGGGACGAGCAGTACTTC,CASSPTLGSGRGDEQYF
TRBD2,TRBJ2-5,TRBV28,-,TGTGCCAGCAGTTCAGTGGCGGGGGGGCAAGAGACCCAGTACTTC,CASSSVAGGQETQYF
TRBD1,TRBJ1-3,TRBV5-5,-,TGTGCCAGCAGCTCCGACAGGGGCTCTGGAAACACCATATATTTT,CASSSDRGSGNTIYF
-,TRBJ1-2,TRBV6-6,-,TGTGCCAGCAGTTACGCCCCTGACAGGAATCGCAACTATGGCTACACTTTC,CASSYAPDRNRNYGYTF
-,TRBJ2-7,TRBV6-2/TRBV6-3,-,TGTGCCAGCACTGAGCGCCTCGAGCAGTACTTC,CASTERLEQYF
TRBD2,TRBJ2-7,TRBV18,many,TGTGCCAGCTCACCAGGAGGCGGGAGGGCGTACGAGCAGTACTTC,CASSPGGGRAYEQYF
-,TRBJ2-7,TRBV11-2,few,TGTGCCAGCAGCTTATGGGGAACGATCTCCTACGAGCAGTACTTC,CASSLWGTISYEQYF
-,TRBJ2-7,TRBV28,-,TGTGCCAGCAGTTTTCGGTACGGGGGGCTCTACGAGCAGTACTTC,CASSFRYGGLYEQYF
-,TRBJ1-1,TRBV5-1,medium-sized,TGCGCCAGCAGTCTTCTGGGTGGCACTGAAGCTTTCTTT,CASSLLGGTEAFF
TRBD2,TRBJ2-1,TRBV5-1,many,TGCGCCAGCAGCTTAGGCGGGGGAAGTGGGTACAATGAGCAGTTCTTC,CASSLGGGSGYNEQFF
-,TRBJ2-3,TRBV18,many,TGTGCCAGCTCACCACAGTTCCTTCAAGCAGATACGCAGTATTTT,CASSPQFLQADTQYF
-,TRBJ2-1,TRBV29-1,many,TGCAGCGTTGAGGCTTGGGGGGCTCAGTTCTTC,CSVEAWGAQFF
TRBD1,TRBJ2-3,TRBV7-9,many,TGTGCCAGCAGCTTAAGACAGGGGACAGATACGCAGTATTTT,CASSLRQGTDTQYF
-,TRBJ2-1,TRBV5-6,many,TGTGCCAGCAGCACCACCAGGTCTTTATGGCGCTTCATCTACAATGAGCAGTTCTTC,CASSTTRSLWRFIYNEQFF
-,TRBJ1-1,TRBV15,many,TGTGCCACCAGCAGAGATATTGGTACTGAAGCTTTCTTT,CATSRDIGTEAFF
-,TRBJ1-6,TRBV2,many,TGTGCCAGCGGGGGCCAAGAGAGGTCACCCCTCCACTTT,CASGGQERSPLHF
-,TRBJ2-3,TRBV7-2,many,TGTGCCAGCAGCTTAAGCCTAGTAAGCACAGATACGCAGTATTTT,CASSLSLVSTDTQYF
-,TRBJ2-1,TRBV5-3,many,TGTGCCAGCAGTGCTCAGGGGGGGACCTCCTACAATGAGCAGTTCTTC,CASSAQGGTSYNEQFF
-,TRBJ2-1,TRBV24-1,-,TGTGCCACCAGTGAAACAGGGAGAGGTGAGCAGTTCTTC,CATSETGRGEQFF
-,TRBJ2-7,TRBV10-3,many,TGTGCCATCAGACCAGGGGGGGACGAGCAGTACTTC,CAIRPGGDEQYF
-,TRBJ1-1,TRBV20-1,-,TGCAGTGCTAGATTGGTTCCGGGGGAAAACACTGAAGCTTTCTTT,CSARLVPGENTEAFF
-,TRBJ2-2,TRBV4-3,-,TGCGCCAGCAGCCAAGATCCCAGCACCGGGGAGCTGTTTTTT,CASSQDPSTGELFF